One sample yielded the 32 T cell receptor beta chains listed below, sequenced in a study of blood T cell repertoires in COVID-19. Profiling relied on immunoSEQ multiplex PCR, and the TCRdb table lists in-frame clones only, not all of them. This table holds over 80,000 clones, 70% to 80% found once. The material sequenced was peripheral blood. The source of these receptors is a woman aged 80 or over with active or convalescent COVID-19.

This clone has just a few counts. This chain joins TRBV7-8 and TRBJ1-5, with D perhaps matching TRBD1 (5 bases). The germline V and J ends were trimmed by 4 bases and 6 bases, with 10 bases remaining between them. CDR1 and CDR2 (germline): SGHVS, FQNEAQ. The CDR3 totals 13 residues. CDR3 coding DNA: TGTGCCAGCAGCTCCGGGGGTATTCAGCCCCAGCATTTT. This gives the protein CASSSGGIQPQHF. Using reference TRBV7-8 and TRBJ1-5 for the parts outside the CDR3, the full variable domain is GAGVSQSPRYKVAKRGQDVALRCDPISGHVSLFWYQQALGQGPEFLTYFQNEAQLDKSGLPSDRFFAERPEGSVSTLKIQRTQQEDSAVYLCASSSGGIQPQHFGDGTRLSIL.

Comment on this clone: The junction and the germline gene differ at one end; a read error may be behind it. The rearrangement joins TRBV7-7 to TRBJ2-1, with 10 positions matching TRBD1. The CDR3 has 16 residues. Germline-derived CDR1 and CDR2 are SSHAT and FNYEAQ (reference sequence). CDR3 DNA sequence: TGTGCTAGCAGCCGGATGGTGGGACAGGGGTACAATGAGCAGTTCTTC. Protein: CASSRMVGQGYNEQFF.

The count of this clone is one. The genes are TRBV10-3 and TRBJ2-2; 12 nucleotides agree with TRBD2. Germline lookup yields CDR1 ENHRY and CDR2 SYGVKD. The CDR3 has 19 amino acids. Trimming at V came to 6 bases and at J to 2 bases, leaving 13 bases not matched to a gene. The CDR3 here is CAISSGLAGGPGNTGELFF. In DNA, the CDR3 is TGTGCCATCAGCTCCGGCCTAGCGGGAGGGCCGGGAAACACCGGGGAGCTGTTTTTT.

There are many counts of this clone. The gene calls are TRBV28 and TRBJ1-5; 10 positions agree with TRBD1. Germline V lookup: CDR1 MDHEN, CDR2 SYDVKM. This CDR3 has 14 residues. V lost 3 bases and J lost 5; bases outside the gene matches: 1. CDR3: CASSFDRGHQPQHF. The CDR3 DNA sequence: TGTGCCAGCAGTTTTGACAGGGGGCATCAGCCCCAGCATTTT.

This chain connects TRBV12-3 or TRBV12-4 to TRBJ1-1; D remains unclear. Between the trimmed V and J ends, which lost 3 bases and 5 bases, there was a span of 7 bases. The CDR3 has 12 residues. CDR3 protein: CASSFPGTEAFF. The DNA of the CDR3 is TGTGCCAGCAGTTTCCCGGGGACTGAAGCTTTCTTT.

The chain joins TRBV20-1 to TRBJ1-2, with TRBD1 as a possible D gene (5 bases). This CDR3 comprises 13 residues. Germline lookup yields CDR1 DFQATT and CDR2 SNEGSKA (reference sequence). V lost 3 bases and J 0 bases, leaving 8 bases between the germline ends. In nucleotides, the CDR3 is TGCAGTGCTAGTGACAGCGCTAACTATGGCTACACCTTC. Amino acids: CSASDSANYGYTF.

CDR3 in amino acids: CAIRQSGSDTDTQYF. The DNA of the CDR3 is TGTGCCATCAGGCAAAGCGGGAGTGATACAGATACGCAGTATTTT. The chain joins TRBV10-3 to TRBJ2-3; 8 bases fit TRBD2. V trimming: 6 bases; J trimming: 3 bases; junction bases outside the gene matches: 8. CDR3 size: 15 residues. Germline loops: CDR1 ENHRY, CDR2 SYGVKD.

This chain joins TRBV25-1 and TRBJ1-1, with 9 bases aligning to TRBD1. The V segment lost 5 bases and the J segment 1 base; nucleotides outside the gene matches: 8. Per the germline V gene, CDR1 is MGHDK and CDR2 is SYGVNS. The CDR3 is 16 amino acids. CDR3 DNA sequence: TGTGCCAGCAGTAAAACAGGGGGCAAGGGGAACACTGAAGCTTTCTTT. Residues: CASSKTGGKGNTEAFF.

The chain joins TRBV7-2 to TRBJ1-1; maybe TRBD1 (6 bases). The CDR3 totals 13 residues. Per germline, CDR1 SGHTA and CDR2 FQGNSA. The V and J ends lost 3 bases and 9 bases respectively, with 14 bases between them. CDR3 in amino acids: CASSFLSTGQAFF. The CDR3 nucleotides are TGTGCCAGCAGCTTTCTCTCGACAGGACAAGCTTTCTTT.

The genes are TRBV14 and TRBJ1-6; no firm D call. The germline V gene encodes CDR1 SGHDN and CDR2 FVKESK. The CDR3 is 14 amino acids. V was cut by 2 bases and J by 8 bases, with 10 bases left in between. CDR3 coding DNA: TGTGCCAGCAGCCAACTACAGTTTGATTCACCCCTCCACTTT. Amino acid sequence: CASSQLQFDSPLHF.

This clone was detected a few times. V is TRBV9 and J is TRBJ2-6, with 9 bases lining up with TRBD1. The CDR3 runs 18 residues. Germline CDR1 reads SGDLS; CDR2 reads YYNGEE. V shed 2 bases and J 1 base; nucleotides not matched to a gene: 7. As DNA, the CDR3 is TGTGCCAGCAGCGTGCGGGACAGGGTAGGTTCTGGGGCCAACGTCCTGACTTTC. Protein: CASSVRDRVGSGANVLTF. Using reference TRBV9 and TRBJ2-6 for the parts outside the CDR3, the full variable domain is DSGVTQTPKHLITATGQRVTLRCSPRSGDLSVYWYQQSLDQGLQFLIQYYNGEERAKGNILERFSAQQFPDLHSELNLSSLELGDSALYFCASSVRDRVGSGANVLTFGAGSRLTVL.

The chain is built from TRBV9 and TRBJ2-7; 8 bases are a match to TRBD2. This CDR3 region has 15 residues. After removal of 0 bases from V and 6 bases from J, the junction contained 8 bases not matched to a gene. The germline gives CDR1 SGDLS, CDR2 YYNGEE. The DNA for the CDR3 is TGTGCCAGCAGCGTAGGAAACGGGGGGGCCTTCGAGCAGTACTTC. Its translation is CASSVGNGGAFEQYF.

The J gene is TRBJ2-1, the V gene TRBV27, with D possibly TRBD2 on 6 matching bases. This CDR3 contains 14 residues. Germline V gene data show CDR1 as MNHEY and CDR2 as SMNVEV (reference sequence). V lost 6 bases and J lost 5, with 14 bases in between. In nucleotides, the CDR3 is TGTGCCAGCAGCCTGGGGGAGGTCGACAATGAGCAGTTCTTC. This sequence encodes CASSLGEVDNEQFF.

The chain couples TRBV6-5 to TRBJ2-7, with 9 bases fitting TRBD1. The length of the CDR3 is 14 residues. V was clipped by 6 bases and J by 2 bases; unmatched bases: 5. Germline V lookup: CDR1 MNHEY, CDR2 SVGAGI. The CDR3 coding sequence is TGTGCCAGCAGCTCGGGACAGGGCCCCTACGAGCAGTACTTC. Protein sequence: CASSSGQGPYEQYF.

V and J are TRBV19 and TRBJ1-3, with 7 bases lining up with TRBD1. The germline V gene encodes CDR1 LNHDA and CDR2 SQIVND (reference sequence). The CDR3 has 16 residues. The V segment lost 3 bases and the J segment 2 bases; nucleotides outside the gene matches: 7. Here the CDR3 DNA reads TGTGCCAGTAGTATCCCCTTTGGGACAGCTGGAAACACCATATATTTT. It codes for CASSIPFGTAGNTIYF.

This chain joins TRBV12-3 or TRBV12-4 and TRBJ1-5; D is ambiguous. The length of the CDR3 is 12 residues. Trimming took off 6 bases at V and 9 bases at J, with 12 bases between the two ends. The CDR3 sequence is CASSTNTAPQHF. As DNA, the CDR3 is TGTGCCAGCAGCACTAATACGGCGCCCCAGCATTTT.

This clone has just one count. V gene TRBV28 combines with J gene TRBJ2-5; 8 bases fit TRBD2. Losses at the gene ends were 4 bases for V and 5 bases for J; bases not matched to a gene: 12. Germline CDR1 reads MDHEN; CDR2 reads SYDVKM. CDR3 length equals 16 residues. CDR3 sequence: CASSSRLAPIEETQYF. The CDR3 coding sequence is TGTGCCAGCAGTTCACGACTAGCGCCTATAGAGGAGACCCAGTACTTC. The whole variable domain, remainder taken from reference TRBV28 and TRBJ2-5, is DVKVTQSSRYLVKRTGEKVFLECVQDMDHENMFWYRQDPGLGLRLIYFSYDVKMKEKGDIPEGYSVSREKKERFSLILESASTNQTSMYLCASSSRLAPIEETQYFGPGTRLLVL.

This chain links TRBV5-1 with TRBJ2-3; 7 bases map to TRBD1. The CDR3 length is 17 residues. Germline CDR1 and CDR2: SGHRS and YFSETQ. V trimming: 0 bases; J trimming: 0 bases; junction bases outside the gene matches: 7. The CDR3 DNA is TGCGCCAGCAGCTTGGCTGACAGGGTCACTAGCACAGATACGCAGTATTTT. Protein: CASSLADRVTSTDTQYF.

This clone occurred a few times. The chain has TRBV6-2 or TRBV6-3 and TRBJ2-5, with 11 positions matching TRBD1. This CDR3 region has 16 residues. Germline CDR1 MNHEY, CDR2 SVGEGT. Trimming took 5 bases from V and 0 from J; bases not matched to a gene: 5. The chain's CDR3 is CASSQGDRGYQETQYF. CDR3 DNA sequence: TGTGCCAGCAGTCAAGGGGACAGGGGGTACCAAGAGACCCAGTACTTC.

The V and J genes are TRBV6-1 and TRBJ2-7; possibly TRBD1 for D (6 bases). Trimming removed 2 bases at V and 7 bases at J, with 15 bases between. Germline V lookup: CDR1 MNHNS, CDR2 SASEGT. The CDR3 covers 14 residues. The CDR3 nucleotides read TGTGCCAGCAGTGAAAGGGTAGGGGGAAGAGAGCAGTACTTC. Translated, it gives CASSERVGGREQYF.

The chain employs TRBV19 and TRBJ2-2; 8 positions match TRBD1. V shed 8 bases and J 4 bases; nucleotides not matched to a gene: 12. Germline CDR1 is LNHDA and CDR2 is SQIVND (reference sequence). The CDR3 runs to 16 residues. The CDR3 spells CASEGDRLPLTGELFF. As DNA, the CDR3 is TGTGCCAGTGAGGGGGACAGGTTGCCCCTCACCGGGGAGCTGTTTTTT.

V and J are TRBV27 and TRBJ2-1, with D perhaps TRBD2 (6 bases). With 5 bases removed from V and 8 bases from J, the gap between germline ends came to 19 bases. Per germline, CDR1 MNHEY and CDR2 SMNVEV (reference sequence). CDR3 length equals 15 residues. The CDR3 region has the DNA TGTGCCAGCAGTCTGGGACTCCGGGTGTTTCATGAGCAGTTCTTC. Amino acids: CASSLGLRVFHEQFF.

V usage is TRBV28 and J usage is TRBJ2-2; 10 nucleotides agree with TRBD1. After removal of 3 bases from V and 1 base from J, the junction contained 11 bases not matched to a gene. This CDR3 region has 19 residues. Germline CDR1 MDHEN, CDR2 SYDVKM. The CDR3 protein is CASSLIWTGGRRNTGELFF. The CDR3 region has the DNA TGTGCCAGCAGTTTGATATGGACAGGGGGAAGGAGGAACACCGGGGAGCTGTTTTTT.

A few counts support this clone. The chain couples TRBV5-1 to TRBJ1-1; 10 bases align to TRBD1. The junction had 7 bases not matched to a gene; V was cut back by 4 bases and J by 4 bases. The CDR3 is 15 amino acids. Germline lookup yields CDR1 SGHRS and CDR2 YFSETQ. This CDR3 reads CASSGGQGLVTEAFF. Written as DNA, the CDR3 is TGCGCCAGCAGCGGGGGACAGGGGTTGGTCACTGAAGCTTTCTTT. The complete variable domain, with remaining parts taken from reference TRBV5-1 and TRBJ1-1, reads KAGVTQTPRYLIKTRGQQVTLSCSPISGHRSVSWYQQTPGQGLQFLFEYFSETQRNKGNFPGRFSGRQFSNSRSEMNVSTLELGDSALYLCASSGGQGLVTEAFFGQGTRLTVV.

The chain uses TRBV7-8 and TRBJ1-3, with 9 bases lining up with TRBD1. The J segment lost 4 bases and the V segment lost 5 bases, leaving 9 bases of the junction unmatched. The CDR3 covers 16 residues. Germline CDR1 SGHVS, CDR2 FQNEAQ. The CDR3 is CASSRRDRELGNTIYF. The CDR3 nucleotides are TGTGCCAGCAGCCGCCGGGACAGGGAACTAGGAAACACCATATATTTT. Combining the CDR3 with reference TRBV7-8 and TRBJ1-3 gives the whole variable domain GAGVSQSPRYKVAKRGQDVALRCDPISGHVSLFWYQQALGQGPEFLTYFQNEAQLDKSGLPSDRFFAERPEGSVSTLKIQRTQQEDSAVYLCASSRRDRELGNTIYFGEGSWLTVV.

The CDR3 nucleotides read TGTGCCAGCTCGCTAGCGGGAGGGGCGAGCTCCTACAATGAGCAGTTCTTC. Translating it yields CASSLAGGASSYNEQFF. This chain connects TRBV7-3 to TRBJ2-1, with 12 nucleotides matching TRBD2. The CDR3 covers 17 residues. CDR1 and CDR2 from the germline V gene are SGHTA and FQGTGA. V shed 8 bases, J shed 0 bases, and the junction held 8 bases outside the gene matches.

The V call is TRBV20-1, the J call TRBJ2-1; 7 bases are a match to TRBD2. V was clipped by 3 bases and J by 4 bases; unmatched bases: 9. This CDR3 is built from 15 residues. CDR1 and CDR2 from the germline V gene are DFQATT and SNEGSKA (reference sequence). The CDR3 DNA follows: TGCAGTGCTAGTGTGGGCCTTAGCGGGTACAATGAGCAGTTCTTC. It is translated as CSASVGLSGYNEQFF.

This chain uses TRBV10-3 with TRBJ1-3; TRBD1 might be the D (5 bases). CDR1 ENHRY and CDR2 SYGVKD come from the germline V gene. Trimming pared 8 bases from V and 2 bases from J, leaving 13 bases between. The CDR3 length is 14 residues. CDR3 in DNA: TGTGCCATCGCTCAGGGAATAGCTGGAAACACCATATATTTT. Amino acid sequence: CAIAQGIAGNTIYF.

The genes are TRBV5-1 and TRBJ2-3; 9 nucleotides line up with TRBD2. This CDR3 has 18 amino acids. From germline, CDR1 is SGHRS and CDR2 YFSETQ. Losses at the gene ends were 1 base for V and 0 bases for J; bases not matched to a gene: 9. The CDR3 here is CASSLTQREATSTDTQYF. CDR3 nucleotides: TGCGCCAGCAGCTTGACCCAGCGGGAGGCCACTAGCACAGATACGCAGTATTTT.

The gene calls are TRBV4-3 and TRBJ2-1; a possible D gene is TRBD2 (6 bases). Germline CDR1 is LGHNA and CDR2 is YSLEER. V was clipped by 4 bases and J by 1 base, with 23 bases between them. The CDR3 totals 19 residues. The CDR3 reads CASSPRIGGEIRSYNEQFF. Written as DNA, the CDR3 is TGCGCCAGCAGCCCACGTATTGGCGGGGAAATTCGGTCCTACAATGAGCAGTTCTTC.

This clone came up once. This chain connects TRBV5-5 to TRBJ1-2; 10 nucleotides agree with TRBD1. Trimming removed 3 bases from V and 1 base from J; junction bases left unmatched: 0. The CDR3 loop spans 14 amino acids. Germline CDR1 and CDR2: SGHKS and YYEKEE (reference sequence). The CDR3 nucleotides are TGTGCCAGCAGCTGGACAGGGGGTAACTATGGCTACACCTTC. It is translated as CASSWTGGNYGYTF.

This chain uses TRBV28 with TRBJ2-7; no clear D gene. Germline loops: CDR1 MDHEN, CDR2 SYDVKM. Trimming pared 4 bases from V and 3 bases from J, leaving 7 bases between. The CDR3 is 12 residues long. CDR3 sequence reads: CASSYSFYEQYF. For the CDR3, the DNA is TGTGCCAGCAGTTATTCCTTCTACGAGCAGTACTTC.